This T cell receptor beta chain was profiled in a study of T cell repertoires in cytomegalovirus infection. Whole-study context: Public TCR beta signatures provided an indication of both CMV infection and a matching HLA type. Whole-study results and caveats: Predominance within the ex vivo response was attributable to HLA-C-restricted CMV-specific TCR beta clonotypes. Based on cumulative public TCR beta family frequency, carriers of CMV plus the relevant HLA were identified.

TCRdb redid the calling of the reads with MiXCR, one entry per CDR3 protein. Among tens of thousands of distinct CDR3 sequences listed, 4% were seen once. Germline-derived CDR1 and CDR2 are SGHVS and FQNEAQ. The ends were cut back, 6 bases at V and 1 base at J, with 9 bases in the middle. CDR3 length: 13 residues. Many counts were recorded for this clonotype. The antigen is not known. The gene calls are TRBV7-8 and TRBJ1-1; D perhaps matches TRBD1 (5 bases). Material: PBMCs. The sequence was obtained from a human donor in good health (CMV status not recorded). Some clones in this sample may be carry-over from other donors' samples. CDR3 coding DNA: TGTGCCAGCAGTTGGGACGGGAACACTGAAGCTTTCTTT. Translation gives CASSWDGNTEAFF. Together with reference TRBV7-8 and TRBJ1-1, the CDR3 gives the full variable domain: GAGVSQSPRYKVAKRGQDVALRCDPISGHVSLFWYQQALGQGPEFLTYFQNEAQLDKSGLPSDRFFAERPEGSVSTLKIQRTQQEDSAVYLCASSWDGNTEAFFGQGTRLTVV.